These T cell receptor beta chains were read from a single sample in a study of cytomegalovirus exposure and HLA in healthy donors. The repertoire was sequenced with immunoSEQ multiplex PCR; TCRdb's copy has only in-frame clones and lacks some. The repertoire holds roughly 100,000 clones, with about 69% as singletons. The sequenced sample was PBMCs. These receptor sequences come from a woman under 30 in good health and CMV-seropositive. Both conserved end residues are part of each CDR3. D genes are given only for firm matches. Clone size appears in some rows only: once, few, many, or a class for an expanded clone.

D: TRBD2
V: TRBV9
size: few
J: TRBJ2-5
DNA: TGTGCCAGCAGCGACCCGACTAGCGGGAGGGGTCAGGAGACCCAGTACTTC
CDR3: CASSDPTSGRGQETQYF

D: NA
V: TRBV13
size: NA
J: TRBJ1-2
DNA: TGTGCCAGCAGCCCCCCGGACACCGCGGGGGGCTACACCTTC
CDR3: CASSPPDTAGGYTF

D: NA
V: TRBV27
size: once
J: TRBJ1-5
DNA: TGTGCCAGCAGTTTACAGGGAAGTCAGCCCCAGCATTTT
CDR3: CASSLQGSQPQHF

D: TRBD1
V: TRBV25-1
size: NA
J: TRBJ1-1
DNA: TGTGCCAGCAGTGACAACACAGGGGCCGGTGTCGACACTGAAGCTTTCTTT
CDR3: CASSDNTGAGVDTEAFF

D: NA
V: TRBV19
size: NA
J: TRBJ1-6
DNA: TGTGCCAGTCACGCGGGACTGTTTAATTCACCCCTCCACTTT
CDR3: CASHAGLFNSPLHF

D: TRBD1
V: TRBV6-6
size: NA
J: TRBJ2-7
DNA: TGTGCCAGCAGGGATCCGGGACAGGGGAGCTCCTACGAGCAGTACTTC
CDR3: CASRDPGQGSSYEQYF

D: NA
V: TRBV5-3
size: NA
J: TRBJ2-7
DNA: TGTGCCAGAAGCCAGAACAGGGGACTTGACTACGAGCAGTACTTC
CDR3: CARSQNRGLDYEQYF

D: TRBD1
V: TRBV11-2
size: NA
J: TRBJ2-3
DNA: TGTGCCAGCAGTCCCTGGGGACAGGGCGCAGATACGCAGTATTTT
CDR3: CASSPWGQGADTQYF

D: TRBD2
V: TRBV14
size: NA
J: TRBJ2-1
DNA: TGTGCCAGCAGCCAAGCAGCGGGGGCGGGCAATGAGCAGTTCTTC
CDR3: CASSQAAGAGNEQFF

D: TRBD2
V: TRBV6-5
size: NA
J: TRBJ2-3
DNA: TGTGCCAGCCGCGGGAGGGATACGCAGTATTTT
CDR3: CASRGRDTQYF

D: TRBD2
V: TRBV2
size: NA
J: TRBJ2-7
DNA: TGTGCCAGCAGAGGACGGGAGGGCCAGTACGAGCAGTACTTC
CDR3: CASRGREGQYEQYF

D: TRBD1
V: TRBV25-1
size: many
J: TRBJ2-7
DNA: TGTGCCAGCGCCCAGGGGGCTTACGAGCAGTACTTC
CDR3: CASAQGAYEQYF

D: TRBD2
V: TRBV4-2
size: NA
J: TRBJ2-1
DNA: TGTGCCAGCAGCCAAGTTAATAGCGGGCACGGGGACAATGAGCAGTTCTTC
CDR3: CASSQVNSGHGDNEQFF

D: TRBD1
V: TRBV2
size: NA
J: TRBJ1-5
DNA: TGTGCCAGCAGGAGTCCAGGGGGCGAGGGCAATCAGCCCCAGCATTTT
CDR3: CASRSPGGEGNQPQHF

D: TRBD1
V: TRBV10-3
size: NA
J: TRBJ1-5
DNA: TGTGCCATTGGACAGGGGGAAGTTCAGCCCCAGCATTTT
CDR3: CAIGQGEVQPQHF

D: TRBD1
V: TRBV30
size: NA
J: TRBJ1-3
DNA: TGTGCCTGGAAGTCTTTCGGGACAGGGGGTTTCTCTGGAAACACCATATATTTT
CDR3: CAWKSFGTGGFSGNTIYF

D: TRBD1
V: TRBV6-1
size: NA
J: TRBJ2-7
DNA: TGTGCCAGCAGTCCACCCCAGGGGGTGTCCTACGAGCAGTACTTC
CDR3: CASSPPQGVSYEQYF

D: NA
V: TRBV5-1
size: once
J: TRBJ2-7
DNA: TGCGCCAGCAGCTTCGAGGGGGCGGGATACGAGCAGTACTTC
CDR3: CASSFEGAGYEQYF

D: TRBD2
V: TRBV4-2
size: NA
J: TRBJ2-4
DNA: TGTGCCAGCAGCCAAGATCCTGTTTGGCGAGCGGGGGGACTAGCCAAAAACATTCAGTACTTC
CDR3: CASSQDPVWRAGGLAKNIQYF

D: TRBD2
V: TRBV11-2
size: once
J: TRBJ2-3
DNA: TGTGCCAGCAGCCCCCGGACTAGCGGACAGGCGACAGATACGCAGTATTTT
CDR3: CASSPRTSGQATDTQYF

D: NA
V: TRBV7-8
size: few
J: TRBJ1-2
DNA: TGTGCCAGCAGCTTAGATGCCGGAGCTAACTATGGCTACACCTTC
CDR3: CASSLDAGANYGYTF

D: TRBD2
V: TRBV5-4
size: few
J: TRBJ2-3
DNA: TGTGCCAGCAGCTCCCCGACTAGCGGGGGGTACCCCCCCACAGATACGCAGTATTTT
CDR3: CASSSPTSGGYPPTDTQYF

D: NA
V: TRBV5-1
size: NA
J: TRBJ2-2
DNA: TGCGCCAGCAGCTTGGGGACAGCGAACACCGGGGAGCTGTTTTTT
CDR3: CASSLGTANTGELFF

D: TRBD2
V: TRBV5-6
size: few
J: TRBJ2-1
DNA: TGTGCCAGCAGCTTGACTAGCGTCCCTGAGCAGTTCTTC
CDR3: CASSLTSVPEQFF

D: TRBD2
V: TRBV14
size: NA
J: TRBJ2-3
DNA: TGTGCCAGCAGCCATATCCCCCTCGGACTAGCGGGACAGTCTAGCACAGATACGCAGTATTTT
CDR3: CASSHIPLGLAGQSSTDTQYF

D: NA
V: TRBV7-3
size: few
J: TRBJ1-6
DNA: TGTGCCAGCAGCTTAAGATCGGATTCACCCCTCCACTTT
CDR3: CASSLRSDSPLHF

D: TRBD1
V: TRBV4-3
size: once
J: TRBJ2-7
DNA: TGCGCCAGCAGCCGCATCACCGGGACAGGCCTTTACGAGCAGTACTTC
CDR3: CASSRITGTGLYEQYF

D: NA
V: TRBV4-3
size: once
J: TRBJ1-4
DNA: TGCGCCAGCAGCCACCGAACGGGCCCGGGAAATGAAAAACTGTTTTTT
CDR3: CASSHRTGPGNEKLFF

D: TRBD2
V: TRBV5-1
size: NA
J: TRBJ2-1
DNA: TGCGCCAGCAGCGGGGGACTAGCGGGGACCGATGAGCAGTTCTTC
CDR3: CASSGGLAGTDEQFF

D: NA
V: TRBV5-4
size: NA
J: TRBJ2-3
DNA: TGTGCCAGCAGTTCCCCACGGGGATTCACAGATACGCAGTATTTT
CDR3: CASSSPRGFTDTQYF

D: TRBD1
V: TRBV19
size: once
J: TRBJ2-3
DNA: TGTGCCACCTCGGACAGGGGGACAGATACGCAGTATTTT
CDR3: CATSDRGTDTQYF

D: NA
V: TRBV7-2
size: NA
J: TRBJ1-2
DNA: TGTGCCAGCAGCCCCATGGGGACAAGCGGAGGCTACACCTTC
CDR3: CASSPMGTSGGYTF

D: NA
V: TRBV4-2
size: NA
J: TRBJ1-2
DNA: TGTGCCAGCAGCCAAGATCAGTCCTATGGCTACACCTTC
CDR3: CASSQDQSYGYTF

D: TRBD2
V: TRBV11-2
size: NA
J: TRBJ2-5
DNA: TGTGCCAGCAGCTACGTTCCTAGCGGGGGAGAGACCCAGTACTTC
CDR3: CASSYVPSGGETQYF

D: NA
V: TRBV5-4
size: NA
J: TRBJ2-5
DNA: TGTGCCAGCAGCTCGGGGGAGACCCAGTACTTC
CDR3: CASSSGETQYF

D: TRBD1
V: TRBV28
size: few
J: TRBJ2-7
DNA: TGTGCCAGCAGTCTCGGACAGGGGAATTACGAGCAGTACTTC
CDR3: CASSLGQGNYEQYF

D: NA
V: TRBV11-2
size: NA
J: TRBJ1-1
DNA: TGTGCCAGCAGCTTCGGGCCCGCCGGGGGCACTGAAGCTTTCTTT
CDR3: CASSFGPAGGTEAFF

D: NA
V: TRBV11-2
size: NA
J: TRBJ1-5
DNA: TGTGCCAGCAGCCCAACAGGGAGCAATCAGCCCCAGCATTTT
CDR3: CASSPTGSNQPQHF

D: TRBD1
V: TRBV7-9
size: NA
J: TRBJ2-3
DNA: TGTGCCAGCAGCTTAAGGACAGGCGAGGATACGCAGTATTTT
CDR3: CASSLRTGEDTQYF

D: TRBD2
V: TRBV6-4
size: NA
J: TRBJ2-5
DNA: TGTGCCAGCAGTGATGATAGCCTAGCGGGAGTTGGAGAGACCCAGTACTTC
CDR3: CASSDDSLAGVGETQYF

D: TRBD2
V: TRBV9
size: few
J: TRBJ2-1
DNA: TGTGCCAGCAGCGTGTCAAGCGGGGTAGCCTACAATGAGCAGTTCTTC
CDR3: CASSVSSGVAYNEQFF

D: NA
V: TRBV19
size: NA
J: TRBJ1-2
DNA: TGTGCCAGTAGTAAAGGGGCCTCATCAGAAGGCTACACCTTC
CDR3: CASSKGASSEGYTF

D: TRBD1
V: TRBV19
size: NA
J: TRBJ1-5
DNA: TGTGCCAGTAGTATGTATAGGACAGGGGGAAGATATAGCAATCAGCCCCAGCATTTT
CDR3: CASSMYRTGGRYSNQPQHF

D: NA
V: TRBV4-1
size: NA
J: TRBJ2-2
DNA: TGCGCCAGCAGCCAACAGGGGAAGGTGAACACCGGGGAGCTGTTTTTT
CDR3: CASSQQGKVNTGELFF

D: TRBD1
V: TRBV13
size: few
J: TRBJ2-7
DNA: TGTGCCAGCAGCCCGGGACAGGGCTACTACGAGCAGTACTTC
CDR3: CASSPGQGYYEQYF

D: TRBD1
V: TRBV7-2
size: NA
J: TRBJ2-5
DNA: TGTGCCAGCAGCTTAACTTCTGGGACAGGGGGAAGAGTGCAGTACTTC
CDR3: CASSLTSGTGGRVQYF

D: NA
V: TRBV5-1
size: NA
J: TRBJ1-2
DNA: TGCGCCAGCAGCTTGTCCGAGGGCTACTATGGCTACACCTTC
CDR3: CASSLSEGYYGYTF

D: TRBD1
V: TRBV7-2
size: NA
J: TRBJ1-2
DNA: TGTGCCAGCAGCTCTCAGGGGGCGCGGGGCTACACCTTC
CDR3: CASSSQGARGYTF

D: TRBD1
V: TRBV4-3
size: NA
J: TRBJ2-7
DNA: TGCGCCAGCAGCCAAGAAAGCAGGGGGTCCTACGAGCAGTACTTC
CDR3: CASSQESRGSYEQYF

D: NA
V: TRBV5-1
size: NA
J: TRBJ1-2
DNA: TGCGCCAGCAGCTTGGGTGTAGGGGACTATGGCTACACCTTC
CDR3: CASSLGVGDYGYTF

D: NA
V: TRBV10-3
size: NA
J: TRBJ1-2
DNA: TGTGCCATCACCACGGGGGGTCCGCTTAGGGGCTACACCTTC
CDR3: CAITTGGPLRGYTF

D: TRBD1
V: TRBV19
size: NA
J: TRBJ1-6
DNA: TGTGCCAGTAGTAATTTATTTCGACAGGGGCATTCACCCCTCCACTTT
CDR3: CASSNLFRQGHSPLHF

D: NA
V: TRBV21-1
size: NA
J: TRBJ2-7
DNA: TGTGCCAGCAACAAAGGGGGAGATTACGAGCAGTACTTC
CDR3: CASNKGGDYEQYF